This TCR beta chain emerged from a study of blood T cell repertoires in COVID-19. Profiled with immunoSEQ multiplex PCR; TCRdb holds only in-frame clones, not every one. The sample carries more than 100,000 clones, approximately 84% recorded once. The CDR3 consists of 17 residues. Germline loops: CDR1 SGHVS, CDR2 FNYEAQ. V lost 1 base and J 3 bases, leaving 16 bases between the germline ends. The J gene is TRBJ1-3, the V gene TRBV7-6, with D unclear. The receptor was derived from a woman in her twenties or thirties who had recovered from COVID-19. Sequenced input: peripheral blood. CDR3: CASSLGATSPVGNTIYF. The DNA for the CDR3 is TGTGCCAGCAGCTTAGGGGCAACTTCCCCGGTTGGAAACACCATATATTTT.